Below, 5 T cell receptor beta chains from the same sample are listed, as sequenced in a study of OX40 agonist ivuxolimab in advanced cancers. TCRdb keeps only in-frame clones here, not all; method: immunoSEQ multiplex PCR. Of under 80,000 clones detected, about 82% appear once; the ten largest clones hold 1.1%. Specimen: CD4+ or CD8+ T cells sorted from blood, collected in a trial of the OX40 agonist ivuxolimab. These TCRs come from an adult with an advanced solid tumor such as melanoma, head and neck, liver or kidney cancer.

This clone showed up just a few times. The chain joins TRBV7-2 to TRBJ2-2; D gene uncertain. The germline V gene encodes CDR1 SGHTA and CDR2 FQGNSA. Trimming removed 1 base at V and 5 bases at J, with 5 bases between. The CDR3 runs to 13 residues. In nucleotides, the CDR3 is TGTGCCAGCAGCTTAGGTCCGACCGGGGAGCTGTTTTTT. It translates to CASSLGPTGELFF.

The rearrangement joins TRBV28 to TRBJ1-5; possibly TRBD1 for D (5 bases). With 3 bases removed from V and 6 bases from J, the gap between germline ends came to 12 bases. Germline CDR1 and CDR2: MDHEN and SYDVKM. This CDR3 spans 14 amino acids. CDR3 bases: TGTGCCAGCAGTTTCCGACGGGGCAGTCAGCCCCAGCATTTT. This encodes CASSFRRGSQPQHF.

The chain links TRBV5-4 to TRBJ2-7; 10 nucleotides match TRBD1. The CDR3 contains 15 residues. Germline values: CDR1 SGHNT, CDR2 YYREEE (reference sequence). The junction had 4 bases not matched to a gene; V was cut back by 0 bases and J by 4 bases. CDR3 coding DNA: TGTGCCAGCAGCTTGGGCGGGACAGGGGCGTACGAGCAGTACTTC. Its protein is CASSLGGTGAYEQYF.

CDR3: CASSENGLGLAGGRGGNEQFF. The DNA for the CDR3 is TGTGCCAGCAGTGAAAACGGCCTGGGACTAGCGGGGGGGCGAGGTGGCAATGAGCAGTTCTTC. This rearrangement joins TRBV6-1 to TRBJ2-1; 16 bases are shared with TRBD2. This CDR3 spans 21 amino acids. Germline V gene data show CDR1 as MNHNS and CDR2 as SASEGT. Losses at the gene ends were 2 bases for V and 6 bases for J; bases not matched to a gene: 16.

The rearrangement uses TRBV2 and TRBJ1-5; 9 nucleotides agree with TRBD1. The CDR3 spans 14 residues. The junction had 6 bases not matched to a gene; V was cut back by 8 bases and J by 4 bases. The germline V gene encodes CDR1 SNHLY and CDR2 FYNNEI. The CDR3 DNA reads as TGTGCCAGCGGACAGGGGAGGGAGAATCAGCCCCAGCATTTT. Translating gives CASGQGRENQPQHF.